Below are 10 T cell receptor beta chains sequenced from a single sample in a study of blood T cell repertoires in COVID-19. Only in-frame clones appear in the TCRdb table, and some are missing; sequencing was by immunoSEQ multiplex PCR. The repertoire holds about 530,000 clones, around 90% seen once, with under 8.5% in the top ten. The material sequenced was peripheral blood. The origin of the receptors is a woman aged 45-65 years with COVID-19, enrolled during active disease.

The genes are TRBV7-8 and TRBJ2-3, with 7 bases lining up with TRBD1. V was clipped by 5 bases and J by 5 bases; unmatched bases: 4. This CDR3 is built from 13 residues. Germline loops: CDR1 SGHVS, CDR2 FQNEAQ. CDR3 nucleotides: TGTGCCAGCAGCGCACAGGGGAGAGATACGCAGTATTTT. Translated: CASSAQGRDTQYF.

The chain uses TRBV12-3 or TRBV12-4 and TRBJ1-3; perhaps TRBD1 as D (5 bases). V was cut by 4 bases and J by 1 base, with 5 bases left in between. This CDR3 comprises 13 residues. CDR3 sequence (DNA): TGTGCCAGCAGTTGGACATCTGGAAACACCATATATTTT. Translating it yields CASSWTSGNTIYF.

The V and J genes are TRBV28 and TRBJ1-1; D might be TRBD1 (5 bases). The CDR3 spans 17 residues. The germline V and J ends were trimmed by 5 bases and 1 base, with 20 bases remaining between them. CDR1 is MDHEN and CDR2 is SYDVKM in the germline V gene. CDR3 amino acids: CASSPPGGGSKNTEAFF. The CDR3 DNA sequence: TGTGCCAGCAGTCCCCCAGGTGGGGGGAGTAAGAACACTGAAGCTTTCTTT.

V and J are TRBV5-1 and TRBJ1-6; D is unclear. The germline CDR1 and CDR2 sequences are SGHRS and YFSETQ. The CDR3 length is 14 residues. The V and J ends lost 6 bases and 7 bases respectively, with 14 bases between them. The CDR3 DNA reads as TGCGCCAGCACCGCCGGCAGCGGGAATTCACCCCTCCACTTT. Protein product: CASTAGSGNSPLHF.

This chain links TRBV27 with TRBJ2-3; 7 bases agree with TRBD2. V shed 5 bases, J shed 2 bases, and the junction held 7 bases outside the gene matches. This CDR3 is built from 15 residues. The germline gives CDR1 MNHEY, CDR2 SMNVEV (reference sequence). In DNA, the CDR3 is TGTGCCAGCAGTAGGGGAGCGGGGACCACAGATACGCAGTATTTT. This gives the protein CASSRGAGTTDTQYF.

CDR3 nucleotide sequence: TGTGCCAGCAGTCCAGTGGACAGGGTCTATGGCTACACCTTC. It encodes CASSPVDRVYGYTF. The V and J genes are TRBV28 and TRBJ1-2; 8 nucleotides agree with TRBD1. V lost 5 bases and J lost 4; bases outside the gene matches: 6. From germline, CDR1 is MDHEN and CDR2 SYDVKM. The CDR3 contains 14 residues.

The chain has TRBV27 and TRBJ2-7; 8 nucleotides line up with TRBD1. The CDR3 length is 14 residues. CDR1 MNHEY and CDR2 SMNVEV come from the germline V gene (reference sequence). After removal of 9 bases from V and 5 bases from J, the junction contained 12 bases not matched to a gene. The CDR3 DNA is TGTGCCAGGGAGCATGGCAGGGGGCATCACGAGCAGTACTTC. Its protein product is CAREHGRGHHEQYF.

The chain employs TRBV5-4 and TRBJ1-1, with D perhaps matching TRBD1 (6 bases). V lost 8 bases and J lost 7, with 12 bases in between. Germline loops: CDR1 SGHNT, CDR2 YYREEE (reference sequence). This CDR3 contains 11 residues. CDR3 residues: CASRGGGEAFF. The CDR3 nucleotides are TGTGCCAGTCGAGGGGGGGGTGAAGCTTTCTTT.

The chain is built from TRBV5-1 and TRBJ2-3; 8 bases align to TRBD2. The germline V gene has CDR1 SGHRS and CDR2 YFSETQ. V trimming: 2 bases; J trimming: 5 bases; junction bases outside the gene matches: 4. The CDR3 sequence is 14 residues long. CDR3 bases: TGCGCCAGCAGCTTCGGGGGGGCAATAGATACGCAGTATTTT. Translating it yields CASSFGGAIDTQYF.

The chain's CDR3 is CASSLAPGTGVTEAFF. In DNA form, the CDR3 reads TGCGCCAGCAGCTTGGCCCCGGGGACAGGGGTCACTGAAGCTTTCTTT. This chain joins TRBV5-1 and TRBJ1-1; 10 nucleotides match TRBD1. The CDR3 length is 16 residues. The J segment lost 4 bases and the V segment lost 0 bases, leaving 6 bases of the junction unmatched. Germline V gene lookup returns CDR1 SGHRS and CDR2 YFSETQ.